The 23 T cell receptor beta chains given below trace back to one sample, sequenced in a study of blood T cell repertoires in COVID-19. Generated by immunoSEQ multiplex PCR, the TCRdb table keeps only in-frame clones and is missing some. The table shows approximately 35,000 clones, with more than 75% occurring only once. Sequenced input: peripheral blood. The source of these receptors is a human donor in a cohort sampled during active COVID-19.

The CDR3 spells CASSSRGGSYNSPLHF. CDR3 in DNA: TGTGCCAGCAGCTCCCGGGGGGGCTCCTATAATTCACCCCTCCACTTT. The J gene is TRBJ1-6, the V gene TRBV3-1 (or the pseudogene TRBV3-2); D might be TRBD1 (5 bases). CDR1 is LGHDT, CDR2 YNNKEL, per germline (reference sequence). CDR3 size: 16 residues. Deletions cut 5 bases from V and 0 bases from J, with 11 bases between.

The V gene is TRBV5-4, the J gene TRBJ2-1, with 9 bases fitting TRBD2. In germline, CDR1 is SGHNT, CDR2 YYREEE (reference sequence). V shed 3 bases and J 7 bases; nucleotides not matched to a gene: 8. The length of the CDR3 is 15 residues. The CDR3 loop reads CASSSAGGLVNEQFF. The CDR3 DNA reads as TGTGCCAGCAGCTCAGCGGGGGGTTTGGTGAATGAGCAGTTCTTC.

CDR3 nucleotide sequence: TGCGCCAGCAGCCAAGATCAGGGACAGGGGAGAGAGACCCAGTACTTC. Translation gives CASSQDQGQGRETQYF. V gene TRBV4-1 combines with J gene TRBJ2-5; TRBD1 agrees at 10 bases. CDR1 and CDR2 (germline): MGHRA, YSYEKL. With V trimmed by 0 bases and J by 4 bases, 5 bases remained unmatched. The CDR3 is 16 amino acids.

This sequence joins TRBV13 and TRBJ2-3, with a tentative D call TRBD1 (6 bases). The CDR3 extends over 14 amino acids. V was trimmed by 0 bases and J by 4 bases, leaving 8 bases between them. Germline CDR1 and CDR2: PRHDT and FYEKMQ (reference sequence). The CDR3 sequence is CASSLGSGADTQYF. The CDR3 region has the DNA TGTGCCAGCAGCTTAGGTTCAGGGGCAGATACGCAGTATTTT.

This clone was found once. The chain joins TRBV29-1 to TRBJ2-7; the match to TRBD2 covers 7 bases. Germline trimming cut 3 bases from V and 0 bases from J; bases unmatched to any gene: 2. The CDR3 spans 13 residues. Per germline, CDR1 SQVTM and CDR2 ANQGSEA. Here the CDR3 DNA reads TGCAGCGTTGACGGCGGGGGCTCCTACGAGCAGTACTTC. This codes for CSVDGGGSYEQYF.

The V gene is TRBV10-3, the J gene TRBJ1-5; no clear D. V shed 4 bases and J shed 5 bases, with 9 bases lying between them. CDR3 length: 13 residues. Germline CDR1 reads ENHRY; CDR2 reads SYGVKD. This chain's CDR3 is CAISVDGYQPQHF. CDR3 DNA: TGTGCCATCAGTGTTGACGGGTATCAGCCCCAGCATTTT.

The chain recombines TRBV2 with TRBJ2-5; TRBD2 matches 14 bases. Germline V gene data show CDR1 as SNHLY and CDR2 as FYNNEI. Losses at the gene ends were 6 bases for V and 2 bases for J; bases not matched to a gene: 8. The CDR3 contains 17 residues. The DNA of the CDR3 is TGTGCCAGCAGGGCGGGACTAGCGGGGGAGGGGCAAGAGACCCAGTACTTC. Its translation: CASRAGLAGEGQETQYF.

This clone was seen only a few times. The chain employs TRBV5-1 and TRBJ2-1, with TRBD2 matching 8 bases. Germline V gives CDR1 SGHRS, CDR2 YFSETQ. The CDR3 contains 20 residues. The V segment lost 0 bases and the J segment 0 bases; nucleotides outside the gene matches: 14. The CDR3 DNA sequence: TGCGCCAGCAGCTTGGCAGCGGGGGTCTCACTTCTTAGCTCCTACAATGAGCAGTTCTTC. It codes for CASSLAAGVSLLSSYNEQFF.

The V call is TRBV3-1 (or the pseudogene TRBV3-2), the J call TRBJ2-3; no firm D call. The CDR3 runs to 14 residues. V was shortened by 4 bases and J by 3 bases, with 11 bases between the two germline ends. Looked up from germline, CDR1 is LGHDT and CDR2 is YNNKEL (reference sequence). The CDR3 spells CASSRQIKTDTQYF. The CDR3 nucleotides are TGTGCCAGCAGCCGACAAATAAAGACAGATACGCAGTATTTT.

The chain carries TRBV28 and TRBJ1-2; no firm D call. Germline V gene sequence: CDR1 MDHEN, CDR2 SYDVKM. The CDR3 has 13 amino acids. V was cut by 5 bases and J by 2 bases, with 9 bases left in between. The CDR3 DNA sequence: TGTGCCAGCAGTACCGGTTTGAACTATGGCTACACCTTC. Protein: CASSTGLNYGYTF.

This rearrangement joins TRBV4-2 to TRBJ2-1, with TRBD1 as a possible D gene (6 bases). CDR3 size: 14 residues. Per the germline V gene, CDR1 is LGHNA and CDR2 is YNFKEQ. The V gene lost 5 bases and the J gene lost 3 bases, with 11 bases spanning the gap. The CDR3 protein is CASSLRGNYNEQFF. In DNA, the CDR3 is TGTGCCAGCAGCTTAAGGGGGAACTACAATGAGCAGTTCTTC.

This chain joins TRBV3-1 (or the pseudogene TRBV3-2) and TRBJ1-5; no reliable D call. Germline-derived CDR1 and CDR2 are LGHDT and YNNKEL (reference sequence). This CDR3 has 14 amino acids. V was trimmed by 3 bases and J by 2 bases, leaving 8 bases between them. DNA of the CDR3: TGTGCCAGCAGCCACATCGGGGGCAATCAGCCCCAGCATTTT. Translating it yields CASSHIGGNQPQHF.

The chain links TRBV10-3 to TRBJ1-2; D is ambiguous. The length of the CDR3 is 11 residues. Germline V gives CDR1 ENHRY, CDR2 SYGVKD. The V gene lost 3 bases and the J gene lost 4 bases, with 3 bases spanning the gap. The CDR3 sequence is CAISDIYGYTF. For the CDR3, the DNA is TGTGCCATCAGTGACATCTATGGCTACACCTTC.

The V call is TRBV6-4, the J call TRBJ1-6; TRBD1 is a possible D gene (5 bases). Between the trimmed V and J ends, which lost 2 bases and 10 bases, there was a span of 9 bases. The CDR3 has 13 residues. Germline values: CDR1 MRHNA, CDR2 SNTAGT. In nucleotides, the CDR3 is TGTGCCAGCAGTGACCAGGGAAGGTCACCCCTCCACTTT. As protein: CASSDQGRSPLHF.

The DNA of the CDR3 is TGTGCCAGCAGTGAACAGGGTGTAGCTGGCTACACCTTC. This encodes CASSEQGVAGYTF. The chain employs TRBV2 and TRBJ1-2, with D tentatively TRBD1 (5 bases). V lost 2 bases and J 7 bases, leaving 11 bases between the germline ends. The germline V gene has CDR1 SNHLY and CDR2 FYNNEI. This CDR3 has 13 residues. Together with reference TRBV2 and TRBJ1-2, the CDR3 gives the full variable domain: EPEVTQTPSHQVTQMGQEVILRCVPISNHLYFYWYRQILGQKVEFLVSFYNNEISEKSEIFDDQFSVERPDGSNFTLKIRSTKLEDSAMYFCASSEQGVAGYTFGSGTRLTVV.

The chain has TRBV18 and TRBJ1-2, with a possible D match to TRBD1 (6 bases). The CDR3 covers 14 residues. Per the germline V gene, CDR1 is KGHSH and CDR2 is LQKENI. Trimming pared 0 bases from V and 6 bases from J, leaving 11 bases between. The CDR3 coding sequence is TGTGCCAGCTCACCACCCTCCCGACAGGATGGCTACACCTTC. Translation: CASSPPSRQDGYTF.

The chain recombines TRBV4-1 with TRBJ1-4; D is undetermined. Trimming removed 3 bases at V and 5 bases at J, with 19 bases between. CDR3 length: 17 amino acids. Germline V lookup: CDR1 MGHRA, CDR2 YSYEKL. The CDR3 loop is CASSQPRFWALNEKLFF. CDR3 coding DNA: TGCGCCAGCAGCCAGCCCCGATTTTGGGCCTTAAATGAAAAACTGTTTTTT.

This clone was seen more than once but under ten times. The J gene is TRBJ1-2, the V gene TRBV5-4; D is possibly TRBD1 (5 bases). This CDR3 spans 13 amino acids. In germline, CDR1 is SGHNT, CDR2 YYREEE (reference sequence). Trimming left V 0 bases short and J 7 bases short, with 10 bases between. The CDR3 region is CASSLDRTTGYTF. The CDR3 DNA reads as TGTGCCAGCAGCTTGGACAGGACTACTGGCTACACCTTC.

The V gene is TRBV20-1, the J gene TRBJ2-1; D possibly corresponds to TRBD2 (5 bases). Between the trimmed V and J ends, which lost 3 bases and 6 bases, there was a span of 12 bases. Germline CDR1 reads DFQATT; CDR2 reads SNEGSKA (reference sequence). This CDR3 is 13 amino acids long. CDR3 in amino acids: CSASDYSFNEQFF. CDR3 bases: TGCAGTGCTAGTGACTATTCTTTCAATGAGCAGTTCTTC.

The rearrangement links TRBV29-1 to TRBJ1-5; possible D gene TRBD1, 6 bases. Looked up from germline, CDR1 is SQVTM and CDR2 is ANQGSEA. The CDR3 runs to 13 residues. V dropped 6 bases and J dropped 4 bases, with 13 bases sitting between them. The CDR3 DNA follows: TGCAGCGTCCAACAGGGTTTTAATCAGCCCCAGCATTTT. Translating it yields CSVQQGFNQPQHF.

V usage is TRBV5-4 and J usage is TRBJ2-7; possible D gene TRBD1, 5 bases. The CDR3 consists of 12 residues. V shed 1 base and J shed 3 bases, with 5 bases lying between them. Per germline, CDR1 SGHNT and CDR2 YYREEE (reference sequence). In DNA, the CDR3 is TGTGCCAGCAGCTTGCAGGGCTACGAGCAGTACTTC. As protein: CASSLQGYEQYF.

The sample holds a few counts of this clone. The J gene is TRBJ2-2, the V gene TRBV7-8, with 10 bases identical to TRBD1. Germline CDR1 and CDR2: SGHVS and FQNEAQ. Trimming at V came to 8 bases and at J to 4 bases, leaving 7 bases not matched to a gene. The CDR3 has 15 amino acids. Here the CDR3 DNA reads TGTGCCAGCGGGGAGACAGGGGGCGGCACCGGGGAGCTGTTTTTT. Encoded protein: CASGETGGGTGELFF. Looking up the rest from reference TRBV7-8 and TRBJ2-2 gives the full variable domain: GAGVSQSPRYKVAKRGQDVALRCDPISGHVSLFWYQQALGQGPEFLTYFQNEAQLDKSGLPSDRFFAERPEGSVSTLKIQRTQQEDSAVYLCASGETGGGTGELFFGEGSRLTVL.

The chain recombines TRBV6-5 with TRBJ2-3, with TRBD2 identical over 7 bases. Germline loops: CDR1 MNHEY, CDR2 SVGAGI. Losses at the gene ends were 6 bases for V and 5 bases for J; bases not matched to a gene: 11. This CDR3 spans 15 amino acids. For the CDR3, the DNA is TGTGCCAGCAGCTGGAGGGGAGGGCGTGGAGATACGCAGTATTTT. This encodes CASSWRGGRGDTQYF.